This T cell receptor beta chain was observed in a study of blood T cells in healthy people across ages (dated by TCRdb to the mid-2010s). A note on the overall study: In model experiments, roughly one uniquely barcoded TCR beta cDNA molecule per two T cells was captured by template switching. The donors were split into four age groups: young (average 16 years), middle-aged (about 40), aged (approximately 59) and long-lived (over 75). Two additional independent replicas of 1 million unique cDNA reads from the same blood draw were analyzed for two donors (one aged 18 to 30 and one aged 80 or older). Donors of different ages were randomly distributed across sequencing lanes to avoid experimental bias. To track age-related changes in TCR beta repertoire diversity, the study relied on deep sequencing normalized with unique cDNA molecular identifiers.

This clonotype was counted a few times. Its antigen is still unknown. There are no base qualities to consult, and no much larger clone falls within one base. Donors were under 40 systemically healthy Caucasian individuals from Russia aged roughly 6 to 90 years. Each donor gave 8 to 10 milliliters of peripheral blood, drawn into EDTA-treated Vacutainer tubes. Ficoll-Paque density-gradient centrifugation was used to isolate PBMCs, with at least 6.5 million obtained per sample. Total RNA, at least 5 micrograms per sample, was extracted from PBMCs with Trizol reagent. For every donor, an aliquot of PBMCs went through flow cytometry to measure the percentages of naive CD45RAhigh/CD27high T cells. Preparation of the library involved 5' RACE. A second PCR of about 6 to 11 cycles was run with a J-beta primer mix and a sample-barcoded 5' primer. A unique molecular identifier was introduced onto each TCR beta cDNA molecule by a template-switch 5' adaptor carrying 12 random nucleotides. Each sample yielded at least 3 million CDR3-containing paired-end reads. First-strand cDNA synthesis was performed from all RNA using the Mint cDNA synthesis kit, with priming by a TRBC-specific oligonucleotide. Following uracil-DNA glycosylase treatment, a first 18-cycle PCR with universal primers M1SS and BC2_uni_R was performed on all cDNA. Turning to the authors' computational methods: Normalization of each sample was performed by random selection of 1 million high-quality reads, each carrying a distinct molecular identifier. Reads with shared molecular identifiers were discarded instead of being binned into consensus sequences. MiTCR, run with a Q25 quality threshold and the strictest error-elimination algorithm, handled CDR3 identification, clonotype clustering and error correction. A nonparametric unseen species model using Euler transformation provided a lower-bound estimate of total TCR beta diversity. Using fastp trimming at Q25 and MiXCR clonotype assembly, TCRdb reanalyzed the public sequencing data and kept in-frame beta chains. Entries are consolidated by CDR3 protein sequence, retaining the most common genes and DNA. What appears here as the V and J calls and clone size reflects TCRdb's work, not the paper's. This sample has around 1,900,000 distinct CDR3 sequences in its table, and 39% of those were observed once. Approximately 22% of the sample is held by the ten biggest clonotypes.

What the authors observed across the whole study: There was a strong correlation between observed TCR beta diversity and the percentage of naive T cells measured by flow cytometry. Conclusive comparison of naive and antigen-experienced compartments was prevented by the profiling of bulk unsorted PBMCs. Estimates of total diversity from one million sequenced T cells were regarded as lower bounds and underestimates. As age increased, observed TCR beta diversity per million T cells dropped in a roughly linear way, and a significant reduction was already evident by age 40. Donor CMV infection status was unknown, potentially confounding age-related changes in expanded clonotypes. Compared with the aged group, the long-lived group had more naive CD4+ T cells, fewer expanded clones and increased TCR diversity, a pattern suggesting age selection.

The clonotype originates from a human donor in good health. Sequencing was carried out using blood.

The CDR3 sequence is CASRVGVYNEQFF. In nucleotide form, the sequence is TGTGCCAGCAGGGTAGGGGTGTACAATGAGCAGTTCTTC. The V and J genes are TRBV27 and TRBJ2-1; the D region possibly corresponds to TRBD1 (5 bases align). Cut back by 6 bases and 4 bases, the V and J ends lie 10 bases apart. The germline V gene (reference sequence) supplies CDR1 MNHEY and CDR2 SMNVEV. The CDR3 goes from the cysteine to the phenylalanine over 13 residues. Only CDR3 DNA remains: 39 bases, in frame from the first base.